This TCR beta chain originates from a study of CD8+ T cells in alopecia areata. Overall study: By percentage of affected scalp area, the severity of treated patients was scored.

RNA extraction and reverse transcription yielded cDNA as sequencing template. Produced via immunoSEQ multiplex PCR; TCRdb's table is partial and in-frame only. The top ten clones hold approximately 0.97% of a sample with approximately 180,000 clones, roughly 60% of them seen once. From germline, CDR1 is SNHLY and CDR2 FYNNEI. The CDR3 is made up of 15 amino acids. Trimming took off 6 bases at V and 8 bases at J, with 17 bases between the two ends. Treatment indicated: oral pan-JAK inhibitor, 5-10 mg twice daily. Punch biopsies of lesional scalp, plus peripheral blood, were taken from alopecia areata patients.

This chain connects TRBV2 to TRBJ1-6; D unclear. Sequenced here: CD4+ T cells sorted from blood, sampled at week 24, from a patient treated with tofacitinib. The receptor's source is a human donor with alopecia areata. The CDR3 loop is CASRLSTGWDSPLHF. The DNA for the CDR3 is TGTGCCAGCAGGCTAAGCACGGGGTGGGATTCACCCCTCCACTTT.